Listed below are T cell receptor beta chains from one sample, sequenced in a study of control samples from healthy donors and cancer patients. Some clones are missing from TCRdb's copy, which holds only in-frame ones; the method was immunoSEQ multiplex PCR. This sample contains some 190,000 clones. Sample: blood. These receptors were obtained from a woman aged 30 to 39 in good health. Each CDR3 is given with its conserved first and last residue. A D gene is named only where the DNA matches it firmly.

>TRBJ1-6|TRBV7-2|-
CASSLEGQPLPLHF
TGTGCCAGCAGCTTAGAGGGGCAGCCCCTACCCCTCCACTTT
>TRBJ2-7|TRBV7-3|-
CASSPLCGLGLYEQYF
TGTGCCAGCAGCCCCCTTTGTGGGCTGGGTCTTTACGAGCAGTACTTC
>TRBJ2-5|TRBV11-2|-
CASSVEKGRETQYF
TGTGCCAGCAGCGTTGAAAAGGGAAGGGAGACCCAGTACTTC
>TRBJ1-6|TRBV28|-
CASRQPDGSNSPLHF
TGTGCCAGCAGACAGCCCGATGGGAGTAATTCACCCCTCCACTTT
>TRBJ1-1|TRBV28|TRBD1
CASSLWGGGVLNTEAFF
TGTGCCAGCAGTTTATGGGGAGGGGGCGTACTGAACACTGAAGCTTTCTTT
>TRBJ2-7|TRBV28|-
CASKFWGAYEQYF
TGTGCCAGCAAGTTTTGGGGGGCCTACGAGCAGTACTTC
>TRBJ1-1|TRBV18|-
CASSRGGTEAFF
TGTGCCAGCTCAAGGGGGGGCACTGAAGCTTTCTTT
>TRBJ1-1|TRBV19|-
CASSPRQSTEAFF
TGTGCCAGTAGTCCGCGACAGTCGACTGAAGCTTTCTTT
>TRBJ2-7|TRBV27|TRBD1
CASSLGTAAIEQYF
TGTGCCAGCAGTTTAGGGACAGCAGCAATCGAGCAGTACTTC
>TRBJ1-1|TRBV3-1/TRBV3-2|TRBD1
CASSQAPEEGARDFF
TGTGCCAGCAGCCAAGCCCCGGAGGAGGGGGCGCGGGATTTCTTT
>TRBJ1-1|TRBV7-6|-
CASSVTGTPNTEAFF
TGTGCCAGCAGCGTAACCGGGACACCGAACACTGAAGCTTTCTTT
>TRBJ2-4|TRBV3-1/TRBV3-2|TRBD2
CASSPWTSGGLAKNIQYF
TGTGCCAGCAGCCCTTGGACTAGCGGGGGGTTAGCCAAAAACATTCAGTACTTC
>TRBJ1-4|TRBV5-5|TRBD1
CASSLATGVNEKLFF
TGTGCCAGCAGCTTAGCCACAGGGGTTAATGAAAAACTGTTTTTT
>TRBJ1-5|TRBV19|-
CASSIQSVQPQHF
TGTGCCAGTAGTATCCAGTCAGTTCAGCCCCAGCATTTT
>TRBJ1-1|TRBV2|-
CASKYRTGSRADTEAFF
TGTGCCAGCAAGTACCGCACAGGGAGTAGGGCGGACACTGAAGCTTTCTTT
>TRBJ2-2|TRBV11-3|-
CASSLDQNTGELFF
TGTGCCAGCAGCCTGGACCAGAACACCGGGGAGCTGTTTTTT
>TRBJ1-1|TRBV3-1/TRBV3-2|-
CASSQDTGNTEAFF
TGTGCCAGCAGCCAAGATACAGGGAACACTGAAGCTTTCTTT
>TRBJ1-5|TRBV21-1|-
CASSWANQPQHF
TGTGCCAGCAGCTGGGCCAATCAGCCCCAGCATTTT
>TRBJ2-7|TRBV12-3/TRBV12-4|-
CASSSLSYEQYF
TGTGCCAGCAGTTCTCTCTCCTACGAGCAGTACTTC
>TRBJ2-5|TRBV9|-
CASSVGPGETQYF
TGTGCCAGCAGCGTTGGACCGGGGGAGACCCAGTACTTC
>TRBJ2-3|TRBV7-3|-
CASSLTLSGALTDTQYF
TGTGCCAGCAGCTTAACGTTGTCAGGGGCCCTCACAGATACGCAGTATTTT
>TRBJ2-7|TRBV27|-
CASSFRGPPYEQYF
TGTGCCAGCAGTTTTCGGGGGCCTCCCTACGAGCAGTACTTC
>TRBJ1-6|TRBV7-2|-
CASSAREKTGLNSPLHF
TGTGCCAGCAGCGCGAGAGAAAAGACAGGTCTTAATTCACCCCTCCACTTT
>TRBJ1-6|TRBV10-2|TRBD1
CASSESGTGSRDSPLHF
TGCGCCAGCAGTGAGTCGGGGACAGGGTCTAGAGATTCACCCCTCCACTTT
>TRBJ1-4|TRBV11-2|-
CASSLVGGTNEKLFF
TGTGCCAGCAGCTTAGTTGGCGGGACGAATGAAAAACTGTTTTTT